The 32 T cell receptor beta chains below come from one sample, sequenced in a study of blood T cell repertoires in COVID-19. The protocol was immunoSEQ multiplex PCR, while the TCRdb copy is restricted to in-frame clones and leaves out a portion. The top ten hold roughly 17% of the sample, which has about 200,000 clones, 76% seen once. Material for sequencing was PBMCs or T cells enriched from blood (not recorded which). The receptors derive from a woman aged 50 to 60 with acute COVID-19.

This clone has only one observation. The chain employs TRBV28 and TRBJ1-5; D is perhaps TRBD1 (5 bases). V was cut by 5 bases and J by 3 bases, with 17 bases left in between. The CDR3 has 16 residues. Germline CDR1 reads MDHEN; CDR2 reads SYDVKM. The CDR3 nucleotides read TGTGCCAGCAGTCCCGGGAGAGGGACCTACAATCAGCCCCAGCATTTT. Translation gives CASSPGRGTYNQPQHF. The complete variable domain, with remaining parts taken from reference TRBV28 and TRBJ1-5, reads DVKVTQSSRYLVKRTGEKVFLECVQDMDHENMFWYRQDPGLGLRLIYFSYDVKMKEKGDIPEGYSVSREKKERFSLILESASTNQTSMYLCASSPGRGTYNQPQHFGDGTRLSIL.

This clone has a single count. DNA of the CDR3: TGTGCCATCAGTGCTACCCTACAGGGGGGCTCCTACAATGAGCAGTTCTTC. Its translation: CAISATLQGGSYNEQFF. This chain links TRBV10-3 with TRBJ2-1; the match to TRBD1 covers 8 bases. J lost 0 bases, V lost 4 bases, and 8 bases had no gene match. CDR3 length: 17 amino acids. CDR1 is ENHRY and CDR2 is SYGVKD in the germline V gene.

The chain joins TRBV3-1 (or the pseudogene TRBV3-2) to TRBJ2-5; TRBD2 matches at 8 bases. V trimming: 0 bases; J trimming: 2 bases; junction bases outside the gene matches: 8. Germline CDR1 LGHDT, CDR2 YNNKEL (reference sequence). CDR3 size: 17 residues. The CDR3 nucleotides read TGTGCCAGCAGCCAAGATGGTACGGGGGGGCCACAAGAGACCCAGTACTTC. Its protein is CASSQDGTGGPQETQYF.

The table lists this clone with a count of one. V is TRBV6-5 and J is TRBJ2-1, with a possible D match to TRBD1 (6 bases). This CDR3 is built from 15 residues. V lost 8 bases and J 5 bases, leaving 19 bases between the germline ends. Germline lookup yields CDR1 MNHEY and CDR2 SVGAGI. CDR3 amino acids: CASATQGPGDNEQFF. The DNA for the CDR3 is TGTGCCAGCGCCACACAGGGACCCGGGGACAATGAGCAGTTCTTC.

In its sample, this clone was seen a few times. The V and J genes are TRBV5-6 and TRBJ1-1; D gene ambiguous. There are 13 residues in the CDR3. The V end lost 1 base, the J end lost 8 bases, and 12 bases lay between the germline ends. CDR1 is SGHDT, CDR2 YYEEEE, per germline. The CDR3 sequence is CASSLYGPGEAFF. CDR3 in DNA: TGTGCCAGCAGCTTGTACGGTCCGGGAGAAGCTTTCTTT.

V gene TRBV30 combines with J gene TRBJ1-2; no clear D. The V and J ends lost 5 bases and 1 base respectively, with 5 bases between them. From germline, CDR1 is GTSNPN and CDR2 SVGIG (reference sequence). CDR3 length: 11 amino acids. CDR3 in amino acids: CAWDINYGYTF. The CDR3, as DNA: TGTGCCTGGGACATTAACTATGGCTACACCTTC.

The chain has TRBV18 and TRBJ2-7; D unclear. The germline V gene has CDR1 KGHSH and CDR2 LQKENI. V was pared by 3 bases and J by 6 bases, with 18 bases between. The CDR3 loop spans 15 amino acids. Here the CDR3 reads CASSPSGIGPLEQYV. Here the CDR3 DNA reads TGTGCCAGCTCACCTTCCGGAATTGGGCCTCTCGAGCAGTACGTC.

This clone appeared a single time. The chain uses TRBV5-1 and TRBJ1-1; 7 bases are a match to TRBD1. The CDR3 length is 13 residues. V trimming: 5 bases; J trimming: 7 bases; junction bases outside the gene matches: 8. Germline lookup yields CDR1 SGHRS and CDR2 YFSETQ. The chain's CDR3 is CASSLGTDFEAFF. The CDR3 DNA reads as TGCGCCAGCAGTCTTGGGACAGACTTTGAAGCTTTCTTT.

This clone was counted between two and nine times. The chain has TRBV21-1 and TRBJ1-1; the listed D gene, TRBD1, was not tested against the DNA. TRBV21-1 is a pseudogene locus. The CDR3 is 13 amino acids. In nucleotides, the CDR3 is TGTGCCAGCATAGACAGGGGGGCCACTGAAGCTTTCTTT. It encodes CASIDRGATEAFF.

The chain recombines TRBV20-1 with TRBJ1-1, with TRBD1 identical over 7 bases. V dropped 4 bases and J dropped 9; count of bases not matched to a gene: 5. This CDR3 contains 11 residues. Germline values: CDR1 DFQATT, CDR2 SNEGSKA (reference sequence). CDR3 protein: CSAKGTAKAFF. Here the CDR3 DNA reads TGCAGTGCTAAAGGGACAGCTAAAGCTTTCTTT.

The rearrangement joins TRBV20-1 to TRBJ1-2; D unresolved. The CDR3 extends over 10 amino acids. Trimming left V 3 bases short and J 8 bases short, with 7 bases between. CDR1 and CDR2 (germline): DFQATT, SNEGSKA (reference sequence). The CDR3 sequence: CSASLEGYTF. The CDR3 region has the DNA TGCAGTGCTAGCCTGGAGGGCTACACCTTC.

This chain uses TRBV12-5 with TRBJ2-5; 9 bases map to TRBD1. This CDR3 has 15 amino acids. Per germline, CDR1 LGHNT and CDR2 FRNRAP. The J segment lost 2 bases and the V segment lost 1 base, leaving 2 bases of the junction unmatched. For the CDR3, the DNA is TGTGCTAGTGGTTTGGGGGACAGGGAGCAAGAGACCCAGTACTTC. Translation: CASGLGDREQETQYF.

The rearrangement uses TRBV27 and TRBJ2-1; 10 positions agree with TRBD2. J gave up 2 bases and V 10 bases, and 8 bases lay outside the gene matches. Germline V gene sequence: CDR1 MNHEY, CDR2 SMNVEV (reference sequence). The CDR3 contains 15 residues. The CDR3: CATSGGASAYNEQFF. The CDR3 DNA reads TGTGCCACCAGCGGGGGGGCCAGTGCCTACAATGAGCAGTTCTTC.

This clone was seen at least ten times. J is TRBJ2-5 and V is TRBV6-5, with 7 bases that match TRBD2. Germline assignment: CDR1 MNHEY and CDR2 SVGAGI. V shed 7 bases, J shed 8 bases, and the junction held 13 bases outside the gene matches. There are 14 residues in the CDR3. Here the CDR3 reads CASILQPSGGTQYF. The CDR3 bases are TGTGCCAGCATCCTACAGCCTAGCGGAGGCACCCAGTACTTC.

The chain combines TRBV6-2 or TRBV6-3 with TRBJ2-2; perhaps TRBD2 as D (6 bases). CDR1 MNHEY and CDR2 SVGEGT come from the germline V gene. This CDR3 contains 16 residues. Trimming removed 6 bases at V and 0 bases at J, with 14 bases between. CDR3 in amino acids: CASSPGTASNTGELFF. The CDR3 DNA reads TGTGCCAGCAGCCCCGGGACTGCCTCGAACACCGGGGAGCTGTTTTTT.

There are a few counts of this clone. This rearrangement joins TRBV9 to TRBJ2-2; tentative D call: TRBD1 (6 bases). CDR3 size: 15 residues. Germline lookup yields CDR1 SGDLS and CDR2 YYNGEE. Trimming left V 3 bases short and J 0 bases short, with 9 bases between. This CDR3 is CASSEQGANTGELFF. As DNA, the CDR3 is TGTGCCAGCAGCGAACAGGGCGCGAACACCGGGGAGCTGTTTTTT.

This rearrangement joins TRBV6-5 to TRBJ1-3; D possibly corresponds to TRBD1 (6 bases). The germline CDR1 and CDR2 sequences are MNHEY and SVGAGI. Trimming removed 2 bases at V and 5 bases at J, with 10 bases between. The CDR3 has 14 residues. DNA of the CDR3: TGTGCCAGCAGTTACGCAGGACAGAGAAACACCATATATTTT. Translation gives CASSYAGQRNTIYF.

This sequence joins TRBV7-3 and TRBJ2-1, with D possibly TRBD2 on 7 matching bases. This CDR3 has 14 amino acids. The ends were cut back, 1 base at V and 10 bases at J, with 14 bases in the middle. CDR1 is SGHTA and CDR2 is FQGTGA in the germline V gene. The CDR3 is CASSLKGDSGEQFF. CDR3 DNA sequence: TGTGCCAGCAGCTTAAAGGGGGATAGCGGGGAGCAGTTCTTC.

This chain links TRBV7-2 with TRBJ2-3, with 13 bases matching TRBD2. From germline, CDR1 is SGHTA and CDR2 FQGNSA. The CDR3 spans 17 residues. Unmatched junction bases numbered 4, after V lost 2 bases and J lost 2 bases. The CDR3: CASSLTSGGANTDTQYF. CDR3 in DNA: TGTGCCAGCAGCTTAACTAGCGGGGGGGCAAACACAGATACGCAGTATTTT.

This clone appeared once. The chain recombines TRBV3-1 (or the pseudogene TRBV3-2) with TRBJ2-4; possibly TRBD2 for D (6 bases). Trimming left V 1 base short and J 0 bases short, with 25 bases between. The CDR3 runs 21 residues. Germline CDR1 and CDR2: LGHDT and YNNKEL (reference sequence). The CDR3: CASSQVVAVGTFFLAKNIQYF. The CDR3 region has the DNA TGTGCCAGCAGCCAAGTGGTAGCAGTGGGGACTTTCTTTTTAGCCAAAAACATTCAGTACTTC.

V and J are TRBV9 and TRBJ1-4; D might be TRBD1 (6 bases). The CDR3 contains 15 residues. V lost 0 bases, J lost 6 bases, and 12 bases lay in between. The V gene's germline CDR1 is SGDLS and CDR2 YYNGEE. The CDR3 nucleotides read TGTGCCAGCAGCGTAGGTTGGGGGCTCTATGAAAAACTGTTTTTT. Its translation: CASSVGWGLYEKLFF.

This clone has more than one count but fewer than ten. The genes are TRBV18 and TRBJ1-2; 10 positions match TRBD1. Germline V lookup: CDR1 KGHSH, CDR2 LQKENI. Losses at the gene ends were 3 bases for V and 4 bases for J; bases not matched to a gene: 5. This CDR3 spans 15 amino acids. CDR3 sequence (DNA): TGTGCCAGCTCACCGGAGGGACAGGGGTTCTATGGCTACACCTTC. Translation gives CASSPEGQGFYGYTF.

The genes are TRBV2 and TRBJ1-5; D gene uncertain. Trimming shortened V by 2 bases and J by 5 bases, and 10 bases separated the two germline ends. The CDR3 runs 14 residues. Germline-derived CDR1 and CDR2 are SNHLY and FYNNEI. CDR3 loop: CASSEQRTHQPQHF. CDR3 nucleotides: TGTGCCAGCAGTGAACAGCGCACCCATCAGCCCCAGCATTTT.

J is TRBJ2-2 and V is TRBV6-5; TRBD1 agrees at 8 bases. This CDR3 has 15 amino acids. Germline CDR1 reads MNHEY; CDR2 reads SVGAGI. V was clipped by 6 bases and J by 4 bases; unmatched bases: 7. CDR3 nucleotide sequence: TGTGCCAGCAGAGCGTCAGGGGGCCCCACCGGGGAGCTGTTTTTT. Translating it yields CASRASGGPTGELFF.

This clone turned up a few times. Additional DNA sequences in this sample encode the identical CDR3. The chain uses TRBV5-1 and TRBJ1-2; D possibly corresponds to TRBD1 (6 bases). CDR1 SGHRS and CDR2 YFSETQ come from the germline V gene. The CDR3 covers 13 residues. The V gene lost 3 bases and the J gene lost 2 bases, with 8 bases spanning the gap. This CDR3 is CASSSTGNYGYTF. The CDR3 DNA reads TGCGCCAGCAGCTCCACAGGGAACTATGGCTACACCTTC.

The V gene is TRBV7-3, the J gene TRBJ2-3; 8 nucleotides agree with TRBD2. The CDR3 sequence is 16 residues long. Looked up from germline, CDR1 is SGHTA and CDR2 is FQGTGA. Germline trimming cut 2 bases from V and 2 bases from J; bases unmatched to any gene: 6. This CDR3 is CASSLAGGLATDTQYF. DNA of the CDR3: TGTGCCAGCAGCTTAGCGGGGGGTTTGGCCACAGATACGCAGTATTTT.

The chain combines TRBV5-4 with TRBJ2-1; D is possibly TRBD2 (6 bases). With 4 bases removed from V and 5 bases from J, the gap between germline ends came to 13 bases. Per the germline V gene, CDR1 is SGHNT and CDR2 is YYREEE (reference sequence). CDR3 length equals 14 residues. The CDR3 nucleotides are TGTGCCAGCAGCGCGGGACGCCTCAACAATGAGCAGTTCTTC. Encoded protein: CASSAGRLNNEQFF. Supplemented by reference TRBV5-4 and TRBJ2-1, the full variable domain reads ETGVTQSPTHLIKTRGQQVTLRCSSQSGHNTVSWYQQALGQGPQFIFQYYREEENGRGNFPPRFSGLQFPNYSSELNVNALELDDSALYLCASSAGRLNNEQFFGPGTRLTVL.

This chain connects TRBV4-2 to TRBJ1-1; D unclear. The V and J ends lost 3 bases and 0 bases respectively, with 20 bases between them. CDR3 length: 18 residues. Germline CDR1 LGHNA, CDR2 YNFKEQ. The CDR3 sequence: CASSHPTVAGRMNTEAFF. The CDR3 DNA reads as TGTGCCAGCAGCCACCCTACGGTGGCAGGCCGTATGAACACTGAAGCTTTCTTT.

About this clone itself: A junction end diverges from the germline sequence, so it may reflect a read error. The rearrangement links TRBV27 to TRBJ1-2, with a weak D call TRBD1 (5 bases). CDR1 is MNHEY and CDR2 is SMNVEV in the germline V gene (reference sequence). The CDR3 totals 12 residues. Written as DNA, the CDR3 is TGCGGGGGTGCCAATACTAACTATGGCTACACCTTC. Protein sequence: CGGANTNYGYTF.

This sequence joins TRBV7-2 and TRBJ2-1; tentative D call: TRBD2 (6 bases). The CDR3 loop spans 13 amino acids. The germline gives CDR1 SGHTA, CDR2 FQGNSA. Trimming took 4 bases from V and 10 from J, leaving 14 bases between them. CDR3 bases: TGTGCCAGCAGCTCCTATACGGGGGAAGAGCAGTTCTTC. It encodes CASSSYTGEEQFF.

The V call is TRBV18, the J call TRBJ2-3; 9 bases align to TRBD1. CDR1 is KGHSH, CDR2 LQKENI, per germline. The junction had 7 bases not matched to a gene; V was cut back by 2 bases and J by 4 bases. The CDR3 is 16 residues long. CDR3 loop: CASSPTPGQGADTQYF. The CDR3 DNA sequence: TGTGCCAGCTCACCAACGCCGGGACAGGGTGCAGATACGCAGTATTTT.

J is TRBJ1-5 and V is TRBV2; the D gene is possibly TRBD1 (5 bases). CDR1 is SNHLY, CDR2 FYNNEI, per germline. This CDR3 region has 14 residues. Trimming removed 6 bases at V and 3 bases at J, with 12 bases between. CDR3 nucleotide sequence: TGTGCCAGCAGGTTACAGGCGTTCAATCAGCCCCAGCATTTT. Its translation: CASRLQAFNQPQHF.